This entry lists 5 T cell receptor beta chains sequenced from one sample in a study of blood T cells in healthy people across ages. Using a J-beta primer mix together with a sample-barcoded 5' primer, a second PCR was run for about 7 to 12 cycles. MiXCR was run by TCRdb on the 5' RACE reads, yielding one entry per CDR3 protein. The data show approximately 820,000 distinct CDR3 sequences, with around 43% seen just once and roughly 19% held by the top ten. Sequencing was carried out using blood. Receptors originate from a man aged 55-75 years in good health.

This clonotype was seen more than once but under ten times. V is TRBV11-2 and J is TRBJ2-4; TRBD1 matches at 8 bases. The CDR3 runs 16 residues. The germline V gene encodes CDR1 SGHAT and CDR2 FQNNGV. The V gene end was trimmed by 5 bases and the J gene end by 4 bases; junction bases not matched to a gene: 10. CDR3 coding DNA: TGTGCCAGCAGCGGACTCAGACAGGGGCTAAAAAACATTCAGTACTTC. Translation: CASSGLRQGLKNIQYF.

The chain has TRBV2 and TRBJ2-3; TRBD2 agrees at 7 bases. Germline assignment: CDR1 SNHLY and CDR2 FYNNEI. This CDR3 comprises 13 residues. Trimming cost V 10 bases and J 2 bases; bases outside gene matches: 6. As DNA, the CDR3 is TGTGCCACCTTACGGGGGGTCACAGATACGCAGTATTTT. Translating it yields CATLRGVTDTQYF.

This clonotype has ten or more counts. The chain has TRBV6-2 or TRBV6-3 and TRBJ2-1; TRBD2 might be the D (6 bases). The CDR3 has 13 amino acids. Deletions cut 8 bases from V and 0 bases from J, with 8 bases between. The germline V gene has CDR1 MNHEY and CDR2 SVGEGT. This CDR3 is CASRDFSYNEQFF. Here the CDR3 DNA reads TGTGCCAGCCGGGACTTCTCCTACAATGAGCAGTTCTTC.

This chain connects TRBV7-2 to TRBJ2-7; 10 bases match TRBD1. Trimming cost V 5 bases and J 3 bases; bases outside gene matches: 4. This CDR3 region has 14 residues. CDR1 is SGHTA and CDR2 is FQGNSA in the germline V gene. DNA of the CDR3: TGTGCCAGCAGCGGACGGACAGGGGGCTACGAGCAGTACTTC. Its protein product is CASSGRTGGYEQYF.

In regard to this clonotype: Relative to the germline gene, one junction end is altered; a read error may explain this. J is TRBJ1-4 and V is TRBV20-1; TRBD1 aligns across 9 bases. Germline CDR1 is DFQATT and CDR2 is SNEGSKA (reference sequence). This CDR3 has 14 residues. CDR3 DNA sequence: TGCAGTGCTAGGGGGGACAGGGAGAATGAAGAACTGTTTTTT. Protein product: CSARGDRENEELFF.